This T cell receptor (beta chain) was identified during a study of T-cell reconstitution after alpha-beta-depleted transplantation in children. Germline CDR1 is SGHRS and CDR2 is YFSETQ. The CDR3 has 17 amino acids. Unmatched junction bases numbered 9, after V lost 0 bases and J lost 4 bases. Unique molecular identifiers were incorporated into the prepared TCRbeta library. Each CDR3 protein gets one entry after TCRdb re-called the PCR reads with MiXCR. Among about 980,000 distinct CDR3 sequences listed, roughly 31% were seen once. This chain joins TRBV5-1 and TRBJ2-3; TRBD1 matches at 9 bases. This clonotype originated in a boy younger than two who had a stem cell transplant for SCID, so the T cells may come from the graft donor. The material was PBMCs, mostly from graft donor cells, obtained 360 days after TCRalphabeta/CD19-depleted stem cell transplant. CDR3 amino acids: CASSLEAPGQGADTQYF. CDR3 coding DNA: TGCGCCAGCAGCTTGGAGGCCCCGGGACAGGGTGCAGATACGCAGTATTTT.